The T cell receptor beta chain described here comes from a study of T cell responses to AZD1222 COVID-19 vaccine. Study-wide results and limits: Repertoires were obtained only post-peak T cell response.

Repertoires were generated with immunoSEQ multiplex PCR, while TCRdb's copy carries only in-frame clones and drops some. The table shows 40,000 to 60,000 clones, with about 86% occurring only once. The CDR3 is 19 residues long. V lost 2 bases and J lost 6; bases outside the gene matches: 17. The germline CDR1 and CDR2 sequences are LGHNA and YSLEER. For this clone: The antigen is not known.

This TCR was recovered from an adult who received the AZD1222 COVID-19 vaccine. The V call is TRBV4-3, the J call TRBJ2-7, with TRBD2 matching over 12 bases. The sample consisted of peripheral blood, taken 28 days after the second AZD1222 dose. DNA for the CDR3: TGCGCCAGCAGCCAATCCCGGGGCCTAGCGGGAGGGCCGGGGGGCGAGCAGTACTTC. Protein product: CASSQSRGLAGGPGGEQYF.